This TCR beta chain was observed in a study of CD8+ T cells in alopecia areata. Broader study findings: Sequencing of scalp samples also includes resident alphabeta T cells from normal skin. TCR sharing was clearer in mice than between patients, perhaps partly owing to patient HLA diversity.

The germline V gene encodes CDR1 SGHRS and CDR2 YFSETQ. V dropped 4 bases and J dropped 2 bases, with 10 bases sitting between them. This CDR3 has 15 residues. A few counts support this clone. Antigen unknown. After isolation, RNA underwent reverse transcription to generate cDNA as the sequencing template. Data came from immunoSEQ multiplex PCR; TCRdb stores just in-frame clones and leaves some out. Of about 160,000 clones in the sample, roughly 50% were seen once. The TCR was taken from a human donor with alopecia areata. Sequenced material: CD4+ T cells sorted from blood. J is TRBJ2-6 and V is TRBV5-1; D gene ambiguous. Here the CDR3 reads CASSPQAAGANVLTF. The CDR3 DNA reads TGCGCCAGCAGCCCCCAAGCAGCTGGGGCCAACGTCCTGACTTTC.